Detailed here is one TCR beta chain. What it recognizes is unknown. This specimen comes from a study of T cell responses to AZD1222 COVID-19 vaccine. The data were produced by immunoSEQ multiplex PCR, yet TCRdb's version contains in-frame clones alone and is incomplete. The data hold fewer than 100,000 clones, with nearly 90% observed a single time. J lost 6 bases, V lost 3 bases, and 15 bases had no gene match. This CDR3 is 18 amino acids long. Germline loops: CDR1 KGHSH, CDR2 LQKENI. The study, taken as a whole, reports: The CD4 TCRs associated with vaccination extended across spike and predominated at 160-218 and 743-854.

The receptor's source is an adult in good health. The source material was peripheral blood, sampled on day 0 of AZD1222 vaccination. The chain combines TRBV18 with TRBJ2-7; 12 nucleotides match TRBD2. CDR3 nucleotide sequence: TGTGCCAGCTCACCGGACCTAGCGGGGGGGCCAATGAATCGCGAGCAGTACTTC. This sequence encodes CASSPDLAGGPMNREQYF.